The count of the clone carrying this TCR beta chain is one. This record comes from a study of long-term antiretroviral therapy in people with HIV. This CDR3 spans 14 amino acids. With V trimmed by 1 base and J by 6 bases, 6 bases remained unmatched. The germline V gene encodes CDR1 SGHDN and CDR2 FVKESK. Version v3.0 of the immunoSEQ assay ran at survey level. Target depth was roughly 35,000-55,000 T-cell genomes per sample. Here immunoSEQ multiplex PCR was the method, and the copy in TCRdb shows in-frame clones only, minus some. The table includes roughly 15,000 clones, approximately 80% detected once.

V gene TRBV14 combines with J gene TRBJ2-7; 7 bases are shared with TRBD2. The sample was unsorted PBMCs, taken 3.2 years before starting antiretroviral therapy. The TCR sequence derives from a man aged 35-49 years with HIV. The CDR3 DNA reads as TGTGCCAGCAGCCAAGTCGTTGGGGGGGGCGAGCAGTACTTC. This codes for CASSQVVGGGEQYF. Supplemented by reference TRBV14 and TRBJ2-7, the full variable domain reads EAGVTQFPSHSVIEKGQTVTLRCDPISGHDNLYWYRRVMGKEIKFLLHFVKESKQDESGMPNNRFLAERTGGTYSTLKVQPAELEDSGVYFCASSQVVGGGEQYFGPGTRLTVT.